The 3 T cell receptor beta chains below all came from one sample that was sequenced in a study of vaccination effects on CD4 cells after COVID-19. These receptors are not linked to any known antigen. Libraries were prepared by immunoSEQ multiplex PCR; TCRdb keeps only in-frame clonotypes and omits some of them. The profile shows 55,000 or so clones, around 68% of them singletons. Before sequencing, viral peptide pools were used by the ViraFEST assay to expand antigen-specific CD4+ T cells. With approximately ten days of culture completed, CD4+ T cells were isolated. Testing of the vaccine recipients showed negative nucleocapsid antibodies and no prior SARS-CoV-2 infection. The input for sequencing was CD4+ T cells from PBMCs cultured with SARS-CoV-2 spike peptides, taken before COVID-19 vaccination. The receptors stem from a human donor who received a COVID-19 vaccine.

The V and J genes are TRBV14 and TRBJ2-7; TRBD2 agrees at 7 bases. V lost 0 bases and J lost 9; bases outside the gene matches: 8. The germline CDR1 and CDR2 sequences are SGHDN and FVKESK. This CDR3 has 14 amino acids. CDR3 sequence reads: CASSQDQRGRWQYF. The CDR3 region has the DNA TGTGCCAGCAGCCAAGATCAGCGGGGACGATGGCAGTACTTC.

The CDR3 is CASSWTGWGTIAADTQYF. The CDR3 bases are TGTGCCAGCAGCTGGACGGGGTGGGGGACGATCGCGGCAGATACGCAGTATTTT. V usage is TRBV5-4 and J usage is TRBJ2-3; D may match TRBD1 or TRBD2 (5 bases each). The germline V and J ends were trimmed by 3 bases and 4 bases, with 24 bases remaining between them. The CDR3 is 18 amino acids. CDR1 SGHNT and CDR2 YYREEE come from the germline V gene (reference sequence).

In DNA, the CDR3 is TGCGCCAGCAGCGTACTAGCGAGCTCCTACGAGCAGTACTTC. This encodes CASSVLASSYEQYF. J is TRBJ2-7 and V is TRBV5-1; TRBD2 matches 7 bases. From germline, CDR1 is SGHRS and CDR2 YFSETQ. The CDR3 has 14 amino acids. Trimming removed 4 bases from V and 0 bases from J; junction bases left unmatched: 4.